Following are 17 T cell receptor beta chains from one sample sequenced in a study of cytotoxic CD8 clonotypes in ibrutinib-treated CLL. Method: immunoSEQ multiplex PCR; TCRdb's copy keeps in-frame clones and lacks some. The sample comprises around 130,000 clones, about 85% of which are singletons, and around 3% rests with the top ten. Sequencing was performed on PBMCs, taken after 24 months of ibrutinib treatment. Receptors were obtained from a human donor with chronic lymphocytic leukemia.

The rearrangement uses TRBV4-1 and TRBJ2-1; D not resolved. Germline CDR1 reads MGHRA; CDR2 reads YSYEKL. The V end lost 1 base, the J end lost 6 bases, and 22 bases lay between the germline ends. This CDR3 is built from 18 residues. The CDR3 DNA reads as TGCGCCAGCAGCCAAGGCGGCAGCCCCACCAGTGTAATCAATGAGCAGTTCTTC. It translates to CASSQGGSPTSVINEQFF.

The chain joins TRBV19 to TRBJ2-3, with 8 bases that match TRBD2. This CDR3 comprises 15 residues. CDR1 is LNHDA, CDR2 SQIVND, per germline (reference sequence). With V trimmed by 2 bases and J by 2 bases, 3 bases remained unmatched. CDR3 nucleotides: TGTGCCAGTAGTATAAAGCGGGGGATCACAGATACGCAGTATTTT. Its protein product is CASSIKRGITDTQYF.

The chain couples TRBV28 to TRBJ2-7, with TRBD2 identical over 9 bases. In germline, CDR1 is MDHEN, CDR2 SYDVKM. The CDR3 consists of 16 residues. V shed 1 base, J shed 2 bases, and the junction held 6 bases outside the gene matches. CDR3 protein: CASSLFSAGGPYEQYF. CDR3 in DNA: TGTGCCAGCAGTTTATTTTCGGCGGGGGGGCCCTACGAGCAGTACTTC.

The chain employs TRBV27 and TRBJ2-7; 7 bases fit TRBD1. Germline CDR1 is MNHEY and CDR2 is SMNVEV (reference sequence). The V segment lost 2 bases and the J segment 2 bases; nucleotides outside the gene matches: 12. The CDR3 runs 17 residues. The CDR3 sequence is CASSLLPLTGNTYEQYF. The CDR3 DNA reads TGTGCCAGCAGTTTACTCCCCCTGACAGGGAATACCTACGAGCAGTACTTC.

This clone is termed medium-sized (0.01 to 0.1%). CDR3: CASSETGTAYSNQPQHF. CDR3 nucleotide sequence: TGTGCCAGCAGCGAGACCGGGACAGCATATAGCAATCAGCCCCAGCATTTT. This chain connects TRBV5-5 to TRBJ1-5; 7 positions match TRBD1. Germline-derived CDR1 and CDR2 are SGHKS and YYEKEE (reference sequence). The CDR3 is made up of 17 amino acids. V dropped 4 bases and J dropped 0; count of bases not matched to a gene: 10.

The DNA of the CDR3 is TGCGCCAGCAGCGCAACAGGGGGCGAAGAGACCCAGTACTTC. Translation: CASSATGGEETQYF. V gene TRBV5-1 combines with J gene TRBJ2-5, with 9 bases aligning to TRBD1. J was trimmed by 3 bases and V by 4 bases; bases with no gene match: 4. The germline V gene encodes CDR1 SGHRS and CDR2 YFSETQ. This CDR3 has 14 residues.

The chain carries TRBV6-6 and TRBJ2-7; 11 bases are shared with TRBD2. The length of the CDR3 is 15 residues. Germline V CDR1 and CDR2: MNHNY, SVGAGI (reference sequence). V lost 6 bases and J lost 1; bases outside the gene matches: 5. The CDR3 sequence is CASSPLAGGSYEQYF. For the CDR3, the DNA is TGTGCCAGCAGCCCCCTAGCGGGGGGTTCCTACGAGCAGTACTTC.

A few counts support this clone. The chain employs TRBV6-1 and TRBJ1-2; D is ambiguous. Trimming pared 5 bases from V and 8 bases from J, leaving 9 bases between. Germline CDR1 is MNHNS and CDR2 is SASEGT. The CDR3 covers 11 residues. CDR3 sequence (DNA): TGTGCCAGCAGTCTGGCCCTAGGCTACACCTTC. Its protein product is CASSLALGYTF.

The V and J genes are TRBV30 and TRBJ1-3; D unclear. Germline assignment: CDR1 GTSNPN and CDR2 SVGIG (reference sequence). The CDR3 has 13 residues. Trimming pared 0 bases from V and 7 bases from J, leaving 10 bases between. CDR3 nucleotide sequence: TGTGCCTGGAGTGTACGGGTCGGGAACACCATATATTTT. This sequence encodes CAWSVRVGNTIYF.

This clone came up once. The V gene is TRBV6-5, the J gene TRBJ2-1; D perhaps matches TRBD1 (5 bases). The CDR3 is 15 residues long. CDR1 is MNHEY, CDR2 SVGAGI, per germline. Trimming pared 7 bases from V and 10 bases from J, leaving 23 bases between. The chain's CDR3 is CASTRSDGAFNEQFF. CDR3 DNA: TGTGCCAGCACCCGGTCAGATGGGGCTTTCAACGAGCAGTTCTTC.

This clone was recorded at least ten times. The chain links TRBV7-3 to TRBJ2-1; 7 bases align to TRBD2. With 1 base clipped from V and 4 bases from J, the junction kept 1 base outside the gene matches. Germline assignment: CDR1 SGHTA and CDR2 FQGTGA. This CDR3 has 14 residues. CDR3 nucleotides: TGTGCCAGCAGCTTAAGCGGGGGTTACAATGAGCAGTTCTTC. As protein: CASSLSGGYNEQFF.

The chain carries TRBV11-3 and TRBJ2-7, with 9 positions matching TRBD1. CDR3 length: 16 amino acids. V lost 0 bases and J lost 5; bases outside the gene matches: 8. Per the germline V gene, CDR1 is SGHNT and CDR2 is YENEEA. The chain's CDR3 is CASSLDRTGQGHEQYF. The CDR3 DNA reads as TGTGCCAGCAGCTTAGATCGGACGGGACAGGGTCACGAGCAGTACTTC.

The gene calls are TRBV10-3 and TRBJ2-3; D not resolved. The CDR3 consists of 15 residues. Trimming took 6 bases from V and 5 from J, leaving 18 bases between them. Germline V CDR1 and CDR2: ENHRY, SYGVKD. CDR3 in amino acids: CAISPSGQGRDTQYF. The CDR3 nucleotides are TGTGCCATCAGCCCCTCGGGTCAAGGCAGAGATACGCAGTATTTT.

The rearrangement uses TRBV25-1 and TRBJ1-4; 9 bases map to TRBD1. CDR1 and CDR2 (germline): MGHDK, SYGVNS. The CDR3 length is 15 residues. V was pared by 2 bases and J by 6 bases, with 4 bases of the junction left unmatched. CDR3 region: CASSEGGQGYEKLFF. DNA of the CDR3: TGTGCCAGCAGTGAAGGGGGACAGGGTTATGAAAAACTGTTTTTT.

Here the CDR3 DNA reads TGTGCCAGCAGCGTAGGTGCGAGCTCCTACGAGCAGTACTTC. Its translation: CASSVGASSYEQYF. The chain uses TRBV9 and TRBJ2-7; D not resolved. The CDR3 runs to 14 residues. V lost 0 bases and J 0 bases, leaving 7 bases between the germline ends. Germline values: CDR1 SGDLS, CDR2 YYNGEE.

Judged by abundance, this clone is medium-sized. The chain carries TRBV6-6 and TRBJ2-7, with D tentatively TRBD1 (6 bases). This CDR3 is 13 amino acids long. Trimming took 4 bases from V and 3 from J, leaving 10 bases between them. Looked up from germline, CDR1 is MNHNY and CDR2 is SVGAGI (reference sequence). The CDR3 nucleotides read TGTGCCAGCAGTTCTACAGGGAGCTACGAGCAGTACTTC. Translating gives CASSSTGSYEQYF.

The V call is TRBV2, the J call TRBJ2-7; D is perhaps TRBD1 or TRBD2 (7 bases each). Deletions cut 11 bases from V and 3 bases from J, with 20 bases between. The CDR3 covers 14 residues. From germline, CDR1 is SNHLY and CDR2 FYNNEI. The CDR3 protein is CAGLDRAGGYEQYF. The CDR3 DNA follows: TGTGCCGGACTAGACCGGGCAGGGGGCTACGAGCAGTACTTC.